This TCR beta chain was identified in a study of T-cell memory formation after mild COVID-19. General study points: In second-wave clones peaking day 37, SARS-CoV-2 specificity remained unconfirmed.

One entry per CDR3 protein, called by TCRdb with MiXCR from the 5' RACE reads. The data hold about 110,000 distinct CDR3 sequences, with 9.5% to 15% observed a single time. Remarks on this clonotype: Its antigen is as yet unknown.

This CDR3 spans 13 amino acids. V shed 2 bases and J shed 10 bases, with 15 bases lying between them. Germline CDR1 SQVTM, CDR2 ANQGSEA. The sequence was collected from an adult woman who had mild COVID-19 (a few samples of this study predate the infection). Cell type and time point are not known. The V and J genes are TRBV29-1 and TRBJ2-1; D might be TRBD2 (5 bases). The sequenced material came from PBMCs or a T cell subset sorted from them (not recorded which). The CDR3 sequence: CSVEFRGSGEQFF. The DNA of the CDR3 is TGCAGCGTTGAATTCCGCGGGTCTGGGGAGCAGTTCTTC.